This section outlines one T cell receptor beta chain sequence together with its context. Its antigen is still unknown. The sample is drawn from a study of cytomegalovirus exposure and HLA in healthy donors. General study results and limits: It was 160 or so TCR beta chains that were listed as cytomegalovirus-associated. Sequencing had likely introduced a cluster of highly shared sequence variants as an artifact.

Both 60 Vbeta primers and 13 Jbeta primers went into the PCR. Sequenced by immunoSEQ multiplex PCR; TCRdb stores in-frame clones only, minus some. The sample records about 170,000 clones, about three quarters being singletons. Germline V gene data show CDR1 as SGDLS and CDR2 as YYNGEE. V lost 0 bases to trimming and J lost 2 bases, with 8 bases between them. The CDR3 runs to 14 residues. This chain connects TRBV9 to TRBJ1-2, with D uncertain. Source material: PBMCs. The receptor was derived from a woman between 45 and 60 years old in good health and CMV-seropositive. The CDR3 nucleotides read TGTGCCAGCAGCGTAGCAGAGGGAAACTATGGCTACACCTTC. Amino acids: CASSVAEGNYGYTF.